The clone carrying this T cell receptor (beta chain) was observed a few times. The antigen remains undetermined. Template switching introduced a universal primer site, and the cDNA bore unique molecular identifiers. In TCRdb, the 5' RACE reads were re-called with MiXCR into one record per CDR3 protein. The data show more than 600,000 distinct CDR3 sequences, over 15% seen once. This specimen comes from a study of identical twins. Study-wide findings and caveats: Sequences that were out-of-frame, alpha and twin-shared displayed an excess of low generation probability. For out-of-frame beta sequences, excess twin sharing was weaker. Beta clonotypes that were abundant in cord blood contained fewer insertions, a pattern absent from memory repertoires.

The sample was also linked to a second study, of T cells expressing NK-cell markers.

The sequencing input was PBMCs. This TCR was recovered from a woman under 30 in good health.

CDR3: CASSFRNAHEQYF. In DNA, the CDR3 is TGTGCCAGCAGTTTCCGGAACGCCCACGAGCAGTACTTC. The chain has TRBV12-3 or TRBV12-4 and TRBJ2-7; the D is unclear. V was trimmed by 3 bases and J by 5 bases, leaving 11 bases between them. This CDR3 comprises 13 residues.